These 7 T cell receptor beta chains share one sample of origin, sequenced in a study of shared clonotypes between healthy human individuals. TCRdb's copy holds only in-frame clones and misses some; the assay was immunoSEQ multiplex PCR. This table has under 2,500,000 clones, approximately 96% appearing once. What was sequenced was naive CD4+ T cells sorted from blood. Subset denoted: CD45RA+ positively selected. The source of these receptors is a man aged 18 to 29 in good health.

This sequence joins TRBV21-1 and TRBJ2-7; the table's D call, TRBD2, was not checked against the DNA. TRBV21-1 is listed as a pseudogene. The CDR3 runs to 15 residues. The CDR3 DNA follows: TGTGCCAGTATACTTAACCAGCGGGGGGCCTACGAGCAGTACTTC. It codes for CASILNQRGAYEQYF.

This clone turned up a few times. J is TRBJ2-7 and V is TRBV6-5, with 14 bases that match TRBD2. V shed 5 bases and J 5 bases; nucleotides not matched to a gene: 2. This CDR3 comprises 14 residues. Germline V gene lookup returns CDR1 MNHEY and CDR2 SVGAGI. The CDR3 region is CASSRTSGRNEQYF. The DNA of the CDR3 is TGTGCCAGCAGTCGGACTAGCGGGAGGAACGAGCAGTACTTC.

The rearrangement uses TRBV20-1 and TRBJ2-3; the D is unclear. The CDR3 extends over 11 amino acids. In germline, CDR1 is DFQATT, CDR2 SNEGSKA (reference sequence). V lost 4 bases and J lost 8, with 10 bases in between. The CDR3 bases are TGCAGTGCTACCAGAGGAGCTACGCAGTATTTT. Its protein is CSATRGATQYF.

This chain links TRBV4-3 with TRBJ1-2, with D possibly being TRBD1 (6 bases). V was clipped by 0 bases and J by 8 bases, with 22 bases between them. Germline-derived CDR1 and CDR2 are LGHNA and YSLEER. The CDR3 has 17 residues. DNA of the CDR3: TGCGCCAGCAGCCAAGATTACGTCCAGGGGCTCTCTCGGGGCTACACCTTC. It specifies CASSQDYVQGLSRGYTF.

Notes on this clone: The same CDR3 also results from other DNA sequences found in this sample. CDR3 sequence: CASSPRGSSYEQYF. DNA of the CDR3: TGTGCCAGCTCACCACGGGGGAGCTCCTACGAGCAGTACTTC. The J gene is TRBJ2-7, the V gene TRBV18, with D perhaps being TRBD1 or TRBD2 (5 bases each). CDR1 is KGHSH and CDR2 is LQKENI in the germline V gene. Trimming removed 1 base from V and 0 bases from J, with 7 bases in between. This CDR3 is 14 amino acids long.

The chain joins TRBV12-5 to TRBJ2-1; D uncertain. Germline assignment: CDR1 LGHNT and CDR2 FRNRAP. V shed 4 bases and J shed 12 bases, with 16 bases lying between them. This CDR3 has 13 amino acids. For the CDR3, the DNA is TGTGCTAGTGGTTCTCCCGAGAGTGTTACGCAGTTCTTC. This sequence encodes CASGSPESVTQFF.

The V gene is TRBV10-1, the J gene TRBJ1-1, with D tentatively TRBD1 (6 bases). CDR1 is WNHNN and CDR2 is SYGVQD in the germline V gene (reference sequence). The CDR3 extends over 17 amino acids. Deletions cut 0 bases from V and 1 base from J, with 15 bases between. The CDR3 loop is CASSESSLGTSNTEAFF. DNA for the CDR3: TGCGCCAGCAGTGAGTCTTCTCTCGGGACATCGAACACTGAAGCTTTCTTT.